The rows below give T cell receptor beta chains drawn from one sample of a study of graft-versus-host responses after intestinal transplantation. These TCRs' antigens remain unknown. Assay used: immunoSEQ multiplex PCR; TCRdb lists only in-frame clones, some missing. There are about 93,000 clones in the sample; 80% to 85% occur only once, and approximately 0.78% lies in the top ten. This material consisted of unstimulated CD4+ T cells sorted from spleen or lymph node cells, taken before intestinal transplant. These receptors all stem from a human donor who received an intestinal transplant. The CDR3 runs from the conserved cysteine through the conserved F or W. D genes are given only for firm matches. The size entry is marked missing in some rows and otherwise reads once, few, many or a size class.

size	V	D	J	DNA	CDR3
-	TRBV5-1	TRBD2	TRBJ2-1	TGCGCCAGCAGCGCACTAGCGGGAGGGCCCAATGAGCAGTTCTTC	CASSALAGGPNEQFF
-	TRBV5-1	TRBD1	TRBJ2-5	TGCGCCAGCAGCACCGGACAGGGTGGGTTAGAGACCCAGTACTTC	CASSTGQGGLETQYF
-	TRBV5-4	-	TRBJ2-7	TGTGCCAGCAGCCAAAGACAGACCCTTTCCTACGAGCAGTACTTC	CASSQRQTLSYEQYF
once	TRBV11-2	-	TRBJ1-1	TGTGCCAGCAGCTTGGCCGGACAGTGGGCTTTCTTT	CASSLAGQWAFF
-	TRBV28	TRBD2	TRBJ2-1	TGTGCCAGCAGTTTATCCGGGGCAAGGCGGGAGTTCAGTAAGGGTGAGCAGTTCTTC	CASSLSGARREFSKGEQFF
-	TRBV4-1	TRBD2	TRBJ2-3	TGCGCCAGCAGCCAAGCTCCCGGGACTAGTGGCCCAGATACGCAGTATTTT	CASSQAPGTSGPDTQYF
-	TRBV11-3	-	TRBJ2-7	TGTGCCAGCAGCTCCACCGGGACTTACGAGCAGTACTTC	CASSSTGTYEQYF
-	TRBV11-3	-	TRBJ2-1	TGTGCCAGCAGCGGATCAGTGGACTCTGAGCAGTTCTTC	CASSGSVDSEQFF
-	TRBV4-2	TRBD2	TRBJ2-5	TGTGCCAGCAGCCACACTAGCGGTCGGGAGACCCAGTACTTC	CASSHTSGRETQYF
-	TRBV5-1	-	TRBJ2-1	TGCGCCAGCAGCTTGCTGGCGGGGAATAATGAGCAGTTCTTC	CASSLLAGNNEQFF
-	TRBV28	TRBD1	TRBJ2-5	TGTGCCAGCGGAAAGGGGGCGCGGGAGACCCAGTACTTC	CASGKGARETQYF
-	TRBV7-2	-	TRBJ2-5	TGTGCCAGCAGCGTACTACTAGAGACCCAGTACTTC	CASSVLLETQYF
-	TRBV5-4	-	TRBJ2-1	TGTGCCAGCAGCTTGGACCCGGCTCTGACAGGCTACAATGAGCAGTTCTTC	CASSLDPALTGYNEQFF
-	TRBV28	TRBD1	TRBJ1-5	TGTGCCAGCAGTTTGGGACAGGGCAGGAGGGATAGCAATCAGCCCCAGCATTTT	CASSLGQGRRDSNQPQHF
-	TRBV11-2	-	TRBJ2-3	TGTGCCAGCACGGTAGACCGGGATTTTTCAGATACGCAGTATTTT	CASTVDRDFSDTQYF
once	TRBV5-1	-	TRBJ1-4	TGCGCCAGCAGTGAGGGGACGGGGGGCGAAAAACTGTTTTTT	CASSEGTGGEKLFF
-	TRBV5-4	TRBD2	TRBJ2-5	TGTGCCAGCAGCGTTGGACTAGGAACACAAGAGACCCAGTACTTC	CASSVGLGTQETQYF